The entry that follows covers one T cell receptor (beta chain) sequence. Its antigen is unknown. Trimming took 3 bases from V and 0 from J, leaving 12 bases between them. Per the germline V gene, CDR1 is SGHTA and CDR2 is FQGTGA. The length of the CDR3 is 15 residues. TCRdb keeps only in-frame clones here, not all; method: immunoSEQ multiplex PCR. The data contain just under 100,000 clones, 94% of them singletons. Systemic immunosuppression or a history of autoimmune disease excluded patients. This entry comes from a study of OX40 agonist ivuxolimab in advanced cancers. Overall study context: Prior anti-PD-1, anti-PD-L1 or anti-CTLA-4 therapy did not bar entry, and around 39% had some. General study results and limits: Among some nonresponders, normalized T-cell clonal expansion was also low. CD4+ and CD8+ blood T cells expanded clonally by week 6 at 0.1 to 3.0 mg/kg.

This clonotype was sampled from an adult with an advanced solid tumor such as melanoma, head and neck, liver or kidney cancer. The chain carries TRBV7-3 and TRBJ2-7; D assignment may be TRBD1 or TRBD2 (5 bases each). The sample in question was CD4+ or CD8+ T cells sorted from blood, obtained in a trial of the OX40 agonist ivuxolimab. CDR3 sequence reads: CASSLGRQSSYEQYF. CDR3 DNA sequence: TGTGCCAGCAGCTTGGGACGCCAAAGCTCCTACGAGCAGTACTTC.